What follows are 24 T cell receptor beta chains derived from one specimen sequenced in a study of blood T cell repertoires in COVID-19. Sequencing was performed with immunoSEQ multiplex PCR; in TCRdb, only in-frame clones are kept and a portion is missing. The sample holds some 210,000 clones; roughly 88% are singletons and the top ten take approximately 5.6%. Specimen: peripheral blood. The receptor source for this set is a woman between 40 and 55 years old who had recovered from COVID-19.

This rearrangement joins TRBV28 to TRBJ1-3; no clear D. The CDR3 has 14 amino acids. Germline loops: CDR1 MDHEN, CDR2 SYDVKM. V lost 6 bases, J lost 0 bases, and 9 bases lay in between. For the CDR3, the DNA is TGTGCCAGCAGAAGCCAGGCCTCTGGAAACACCATATATTTT. It is translated as CASRSQASGNTIYF.

J is TRBJ2-4 and V is TRBV24-1, with TRBD2 identical over 8 bases. Germline values: CDR1 KGHDR, CDR2 SFDVKD. This CDR3 is 16 amino acids long. Trimming removed 4 bases from V and 8 bases from J; junction bases left unmatched: 12. This CDR3 is CATSESGSGSWDIQYF. CDR3 DNA: TGTGCCACCAGTGAGAGCGGGAGCGGAAGTTGGGACATTCAGTACTTC.

This chain joins TRBV28 and TRBJ2-2; possible D gene TRBD1, 5 bases. The CDR3 runs to 17 residues. Between the trimmed V and J ends, which lost 3 bases and 3 bases, there was a span of 17 bases. Looked up from germline, CDR1 is MDHEN and CDR2 is SYDVKM. The CDR3 spells CASSFFAGNGYTGELFF. In nucleotides, the CDR3 is TGTGCCAGCAGTTTTTTTGCAGGGAACGGTTACACCGGGGAGCTGTTTTTT. The entire variable domain, with the rest obtained from reference TRBV28 and TRBJ2-2, is as follows: DVKVTQSSRYLVKRTGEKVFLECVQDMDHENMFWYRQDPGLGLRLIYFSYDVKMKEKGDIPEGYSVSREKKERFSLILESASTNQTSMYLCASSFFAGNGYTGELFFGEGSRLTVL.

The rearrangement links TRBV15 to TRBJ2-1, with D perhaps matching TRBD2 (6 bases). Trimming removed 1 base at V and 7 bases at J, with 17 bases between. Germline V gives CDR1 LNHNV, CDR2 YYDKDF (reference sequence). This CDR3 comprises 16 residues. The CDR3 coding sequence is TGTGCCACCAGCAGAGTACAAGCGGGTAAGAGGAATGAGCAGTTCTTC. Protein: CATSRVQAGKRNEQFF.

The chain employs TRBV5-1 and TRBJ1-2, with D tentatively TRBD1 (6 bases). Deletions cut 0 bases from V and 7 bases from J, with 7 bases between. CDR3 size: 12 residues. Germline V gives CDR1 SGHRS, CDR2 YFSETQ. The CDR3 protein is CASSLVGGGYTF. The CDR3 DNA is TGCGCCAGCAGCTTGGTAGGGGGTGGCTACACCTTC.

This clone was found once. The chain uses TRBV4-3 and TRBJ2-3, with D unresolved. This CDR3 comprises 12 residues. Germline assignment: CDR1 LGHNA and CDR2 YSLEER. The V end lost 5 bases, the J end lost 2 bases, and 5 bases lay between the germline ends. The DNA of the CDR3 is TGCGCCAGCAGCTCTACCACAGATACGCAGTATTTT. The encoded protein is CASSSTTDTQYF.

J is TRBJ2-1 and V is TRBV11-2; TRBD2 agrees at 8 bases. J was trimmed by 0 bases and V by 4 bases; bases with no gene match: 5. CDR3 length: 16 residues. CDR1 is SGHAT, CDR2 FQNNGV, per germline. For the CDR3, the DNA is TGTGCCAGCAGCTCCATAGCGGGGTACTCCTACAATGAGCAGTTCTTC. It is translated as CASSSIAGYSYNEQFF.

This clone was seen a single time. The chain links TRBV6-5 to TRBJ2-2; D unresolved. Germline assignment: CDR1 MNHEY and CDR2 SVGAGI. CDR3 length equals 13 residues. V dropped 7 bases and J dropped 5 bases, with 11 bases sitting between them. The CDR3 nucleotides are TGTGCCAGCACCACCCTAGGTACCGGGGAGCTGTTTTTT. Translated: CASTTLGTGELFF.

The V gene is TRBV27, the J gene TRBJ2-3, with TRBD2 matching 9 bases. The CDR3 is 16 amino acids. Germline CDR1 and CDR2: MNHEY and SMNVEV (reference sequence). With 6 bases clipped from V and 3 bases from J, the junction kept 10 bases outside the gene matches. The CDR3 is CASSLSGSVVTDTQYF. CDR3 DNA: TGTGCCAGCAGCCTTAGCGGGAGCGTTGTGACAGATACGCAGTATTTT.

The chain joins TRBV6-4 to TRBJ2-7, with 7 bases identical to TRBD1. The ends lost 4 bases at V and 4 bases at J; junction bases unmatched: 13. CDR3 length: 16 residues. From germline, CDR1 is MRHNA and CDR2 SNTAGT. The CDR3 DNA reads as TGTGCCAGCAGTGGGCCGGCGACAGGGAAAGGATACGAGCAGTACTTC. It translates to CASSGPATGKGYEQYF.

About this clone itself: Other nucleotide sequences from this sample produce the same CDR3. This chain links TRBV4-2 with TRBJ2-5; tentatively, D is TRBD2 (6 bases). V gave up 0 bases and J gave up 5 bases, with 7 bases separating them. The CDR3 totals 13 residues. The germline V gene has CDR1 LGHNA and CDR2 YNFKEQ. CDR3 residues: CASSQEGGETQYF. As DNA, the CDR3 is TGTGCCAGCAGCCAAGAGGGAGGCGAGACCCAGTACTTC.

This chain links TRBV4-1 with TRBJ2-1; 12 nucleotides line up with TRBD2. This CDR3 spans 15 amino acids. With V trimmed by 1 base and J by 8 bases, 3 bases remained unmatched. The V gene's germline CDR1 is MGHRA and CDR2 YSYEKL. The CDR3 reads CASSQGLAGVDEQFF. For the CDR3, the DNA is TGCGCCAGCAGCCAAGGACTAGCGGGAGTTGATGAGCAGTTCTTC.

V usage is TRBV7-2 and J usage is TRBJ2-5, with 11 bases lining up with TRBD2. V lost 5 bases and J lost 4; bases outside the gene matches: 3. The V gene's germline CDR1 is SGHTA and CDR2 FQGNSA. This CDR3 contains 14 residues. CDR3 sequence: CASSPGLAGETQYF. CDR3 nucleotides: TGTGCCAGCAGCCCCGGACTAGCGGGAGAGACCCAGTACTTC.

This chain connects TRBV7-2 to TRBJ1-1; D not certain. The germline gives CDR1 SGHTA, CDR2 FQGNSA. The CDR3 length is 17 residues. Trimming took 3 bases from V and 1 from J, leaving 18 bases between them. CDR3 residues: CASSFRRASDQNTEAFF. DNA for the CDR3: TGTGCCAGCAGCTTCAGGAGGGCCTCAGACCAGAACACTGAAGCTTTCTTT.

The table lists this clone with a count of one. The genes are TRBV24-1 and TRBJ2-5, with D perhaps matching TRBD2 (6 bases). V was shortened by 5 bases and J by 5 bases, with 14 bases between the two germline ends. The germline CDR1 and CDR2 sequences are KGHDR and SFDVKD. The CDR3 extends over 14 amino acids. The CDR3 reads CATSGGVSAETQYF. CDR3 bases: TGTGCCACCAGTGGGGGGGTTTCGGCGGAGACCCAGTACTTC.

The chain links TRBV7-6 to TRBJ1-4; 7 bases fit TRBD1. Germline V lookup: CDR1 SGHVS, CDR2 FNYEAQ. This CDR3 region has 15 residues. Trimming cost V 8 bases and J 7 bases; bases outside gene matches: 13. The DNA of the CDR3 is TGTGCCAGCCTCCGAGACAGGGAAGTAGGTGAAAAACTGTTTTTT. Translating gives CASLRDREVGEKLFF.

CDR3 in DNA: TGTGCCAGCAGCCTTCGACAGGGAAGAAGGGACGAGCAGTACTTC. Translated, it gives CASSLRQGRRDEQYF. The chain couples TRBV11-2 to TRBJ2-7, with 7 positions matching TRBD1. Germline values: CDR1 SGHAT, CDR2 FQNNGV. Losses at the gene ends were 5 bases for V and 5 bases for J; bases not matched to a gene: 12. The CDR3 is 15 residues long.

The chain carries TRBV11-3 and TRBJ2-3; 12 nucleotides line up with TRBD2. The germline gives CDR1 SGHNT, CDR2 YENEEA. V was pared by 1 base and J by 6 bases, with 8 bases of the junction left unmatched. This CDR3 has 17 residues. The CDR3 loop reads CASSLGGRLAGVDTQYF. The CDR3 DNA sequence: TGTGCCAGCAGCTTAGGGGGTCGACTAGCGGGAGTCGATACGCAGTATTTT.

This chain joins TRBV29-1 and TRBJ2-7, with a tentative D call TRBD2 (6 bases). This CDR3 spans 14 amino acids. Germline values: CDR1 SQVTM, CDR2 ANQGSEA. V was clipped by 4 bases and J by 1 base, with 14 bases between them. The CDR3 loop reads CSVGWGGGSYEQYF. The CDR3 coding sequence is TGCAGCGTTGGGTGGGGAGGCGGATCCTACGAGCAGTACTTC.

The chain recombines TRBV2 with TRBJ1-4; D possibly corresponds to TRBD1 (6 bases). Per the germline V gene, CDR1 is SNHLY and CDR2 is FYNNEI. Between the trimmed V and J ends, which lost 2 bases and 8 bases, there was a span of 12 bases. The CDR3 has 14 residues. CDR3 DNA sequence: TGTGCCAGCAGTGAACAGGGGTCTCGAGAAAAACTGTTTTTT. This encodes CASSEQGSREKLFF.

The chain has TRBV19 and TRBJ2-3, with 9 bases matching TRBD2. Germline V gene sequence: CDR1 LNHDA, CDR2 SQIVND (reference sequence). The CDR3 has 17 amino acids. The ends lost 3 bases at V and 3 bases at J; junction bases unmatched: 10. As DNA, the CDR3 is TGTGCCAGTAGTATCGGGCTAGCGGGAACCAATACAGATACGCAGTATTTT. It yields the protein CASSIGLAGTNTDTQYF.

The chain couples TRBV27 to TRBJ2-7, with a tentative D call TRBD2 (6 bases). V shed 1 base and J shed 7 bases, with 17 bases lying between them. The germline CDR1 and CDR2 sequences are MNHEY and SMNVEV (reference sequence). The CDR3 covers 15 residues. CDR3 residues: CASSLYDALGGEQYF. The CDR3 bases are TGTGCCAGCAGTTTATACGACGCTCTGGGGGGAGAGCAGTACTTC.

This rearrangement joins TRBV3-1 (or the pseudogene TRBV3-2) to TRBJ1-1; the D gene is possibly TRBD1 (6 bases). This CDR3 region has 15 residues. The V and J ends lost 4 bases and 0 bases respectively, with 12 bases between them. Germline CDR1 LGHDT, CDR2 YNNKEL (reference sequence). The CDR3 DNA is TGTGCCAGCAGCCGGGGGCTGATCATGAACACTGAAGCTTTCTTT. Encoded protein: CASSRGLIMNTEAFF.

The genes are TRBV28 and TRBJ2-1, with a possible D match to TRBD1 (5 bases). CDR1 and CDR2 (germline): MDHEN, SYDVKM. This CDR3 contains 16 residues. V was cut by 5 bases and J by 9 bases, with 23 bases left in between. CDR3: CASSLRAISTPLEQFF. The CDR3 nucleotides are TGTGCCAGCAGTCTCAGGGCAATCTCAACCCCTCTTGAGCAGTTCTTC.